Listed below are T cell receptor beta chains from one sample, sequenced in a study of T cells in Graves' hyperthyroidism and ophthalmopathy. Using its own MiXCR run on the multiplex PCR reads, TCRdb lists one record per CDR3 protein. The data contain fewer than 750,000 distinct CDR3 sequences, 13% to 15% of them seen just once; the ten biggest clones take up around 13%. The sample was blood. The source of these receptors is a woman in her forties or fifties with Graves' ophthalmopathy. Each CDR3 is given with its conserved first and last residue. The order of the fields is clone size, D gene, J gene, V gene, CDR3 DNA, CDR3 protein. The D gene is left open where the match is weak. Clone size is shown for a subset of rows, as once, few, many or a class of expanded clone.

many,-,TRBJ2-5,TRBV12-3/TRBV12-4,TGTGCCAGCAGTTTTCGCCAGGGCCAAGAGACCCAGTACTTC,CASSFRQGQETQYF
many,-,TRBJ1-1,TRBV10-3,TGTGCCATCAGTGAGAGACAATGGAACACTGAAGCTTTCTTT,CAISERQWNTEAFF
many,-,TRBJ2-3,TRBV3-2,TGTGCCAGCAGCCAAGAGGCGGGGGTAGGGGAAACAGATACGCAGTATTTT,CASSQEAGVGETDTQYF
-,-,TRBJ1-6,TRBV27,TGTGCCAGCAGACCCACTACCGGGATGGATTCACCCCTCCACTTT,CASRPTTGMDSPLHF
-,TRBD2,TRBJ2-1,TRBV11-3,TGTGCCAGCAGCTTAGATGGGTGGGCGGGACTAGCGGGAGAAGACCCCGGGTACAATGAGCAGTTCTTC,CASSLDGWAGLAGEDPGYNEQFF
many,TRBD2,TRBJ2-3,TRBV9,TGTGCCAGCAGCCCCCGGGGTAGCGGGAGTCCAGATACGCAGTATTTT,CASSPRGSGSPDTQYF
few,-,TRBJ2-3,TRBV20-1,TGCAGTGCCGAGGGGGAGCTTGCTACGCAGTATTTT,CSAEGELATQYF
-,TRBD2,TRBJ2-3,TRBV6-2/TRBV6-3,TGTGCCAGCAGTGGGACTAGCGGGACTACGTTCACAGATACGCAGTATTTT,CASSGTSGTTFTDTQYF
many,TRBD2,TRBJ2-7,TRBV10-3,TGTGCCATCGGGATACTAGCGGGGGGCGAGCAGTACTTC,CAIGILAGGEQYF
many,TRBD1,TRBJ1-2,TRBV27,TGTGCCAGCAGTTTCGGGGGACAGAACTATGGCTACACCTTC,CASSFGGQNYGYTF
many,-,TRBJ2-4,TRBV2,TGTGCCATCGCCGGGACAGCCAAAAACATTCAGTACTTC,CAIAGTAKNIQYF
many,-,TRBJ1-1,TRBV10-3,TGTGCCATCAGTGAGTGGAGAGAACAAGCTGAAGCTTTCTTT,CAISEWREQAEAFF
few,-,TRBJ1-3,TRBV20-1,TGCAGTGCTAGAGATCCGGGACAAGGGACGGGAAACACCATATATTTT,CSARDPGQGTGNTIYF
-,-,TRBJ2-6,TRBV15,TGTGCCACCTTAGATCCCTCTGGGGCCAACGTCCTGACTTTC,CATLDPSGANVLTF
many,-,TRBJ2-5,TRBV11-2,TGTGCCAGCAGCTTAGGGTACGATTCGGAGACCCAGTACTTC,CASSLGYDSETQYF
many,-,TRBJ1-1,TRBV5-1,TGCGCCAGCAGCAGTTCTCACACTGAAGCTTTCTTT,CASSSSHTEAFF
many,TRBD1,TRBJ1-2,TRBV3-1,TGTGCCAGCAGCCCACGGGGACAGGACCAGAATGGCTACACCTTC,CASSPRGQDQNGYTF
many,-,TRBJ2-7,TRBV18,TGTGCCAGCTCACCAACCGGCATCAGCAGGGGGGTCTACGAGCAGTACTTC,CASSPTGISRGVYEQYF
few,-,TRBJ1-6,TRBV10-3,TGTGCCATCAGTGGGGCGACTGTGATCCAACCCCTCCACTTT,CAISGATVIQPLHF
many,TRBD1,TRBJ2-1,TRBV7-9,TGTGCCACCCACCGTAGGGACAGGCTCTCGAATGAGCAGTTCTTC,CATHRRDRLSNEQFF
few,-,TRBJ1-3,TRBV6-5,TGTGCCAGCAGTTACTCGGACCCGACACTCAGCTCTGGAAACACCATATATTTT,CASSYSDPTLSSGNTIYF
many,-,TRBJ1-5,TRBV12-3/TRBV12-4,TGTGCCAGCAGTTTAAGGGAAGATCAGCCCCAGCATTTT,CASSLREDQPQHF
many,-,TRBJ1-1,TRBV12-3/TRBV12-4,TGTGCCAGCAGTCCAAGGGGCCGGGACACTGAAGCTTTCTTT,CASSPRGRDTEAFF
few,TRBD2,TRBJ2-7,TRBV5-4,TGTGCCAGCAGCTCAGCGGGAGTCGTCTACGAGCAGTACTTC,CASSSAGVVYEQYF
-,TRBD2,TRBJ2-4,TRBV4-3,TGCGCCAGCAGCCAAGAGGTTGCGGGAGGGGCGGTACTAGCCAAAAACATTCAGTACTTC,CASSQEVAGGAVLAKNIQYF
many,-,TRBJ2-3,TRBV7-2,TGTGCCAGCAGCGCCCCGGGGGGCCTAGCGTCCGGCACAGATACGCAGTATTTT,CASSAPGGLASGTDTQYF
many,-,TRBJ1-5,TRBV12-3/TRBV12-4,TGTGCCAGCAGTTTTCGCACGGGCAATCAGCCCCAGCATTTT,CASSFRTGNQPQHF
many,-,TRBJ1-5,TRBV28,TGTGCCAGCTTACCTCTTGGGAGCAATCAGCCCCAGCATTTT,CASLPLGSNQPQHF
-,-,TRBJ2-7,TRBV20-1,TGCAGTGCTAGAGGGGACTTAGCCCTCGAGCAGTACTTC,CSARGDLALEQYF